This T cell receptor (beta chain) came from a study of T cell responses to AZD1222 COVID-19 vaccine. Method: immunoSEQ multiplex PCR; TCRdb's copy keeps in-frame clones and lacks some. The sample shows 130,000 to 150,000 clones, just over 90% of them seen only once. Germline V gene lookup returns CDR1 SEHNR and CDR2 FQNEAQ (reference sequence). The V end was cut by 1 base, the J end by 0 bases, with 10 bases between. The CDR3 consists of 17 residues. Source: peripheral blood, taken on day 0 of MenACWY control vaccination. The source of this sequence is an adult in good health. The J gene is TRBJ2-6, the V gene TRBV7-9; no definite D call. The CDR3 DNA is TGTGCCAGCAGCTTAGTTGGCCCGTCCTCTGGGGCCAACGTCCTGACTTTC. Its protein is CASSLVGPSSGANVLTF.